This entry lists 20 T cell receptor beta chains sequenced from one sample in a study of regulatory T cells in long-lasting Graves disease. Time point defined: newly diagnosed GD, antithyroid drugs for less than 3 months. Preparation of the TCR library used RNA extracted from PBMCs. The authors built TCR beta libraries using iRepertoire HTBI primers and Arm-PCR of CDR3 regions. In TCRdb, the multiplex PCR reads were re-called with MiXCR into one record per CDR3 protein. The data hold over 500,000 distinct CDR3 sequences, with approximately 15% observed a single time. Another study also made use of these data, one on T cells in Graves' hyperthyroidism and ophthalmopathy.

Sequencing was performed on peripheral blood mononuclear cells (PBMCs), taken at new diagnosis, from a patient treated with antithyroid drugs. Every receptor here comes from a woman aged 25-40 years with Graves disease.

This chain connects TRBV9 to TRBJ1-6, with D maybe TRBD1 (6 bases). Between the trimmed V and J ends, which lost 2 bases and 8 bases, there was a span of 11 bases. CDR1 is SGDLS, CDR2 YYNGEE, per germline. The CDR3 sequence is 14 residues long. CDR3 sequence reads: CASSVYRDDSPLHF. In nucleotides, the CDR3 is TGTGCCAGCAGCGTGTACAGGGACGATTCACCCCTCCACTTT.

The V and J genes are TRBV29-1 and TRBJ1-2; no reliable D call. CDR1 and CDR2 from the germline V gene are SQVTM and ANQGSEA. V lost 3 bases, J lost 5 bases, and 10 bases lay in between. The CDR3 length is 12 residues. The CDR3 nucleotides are TGCAGCGTTGATGATGGACCTTATGGCTACACCTTC. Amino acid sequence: CSVDDGPYGYTF.

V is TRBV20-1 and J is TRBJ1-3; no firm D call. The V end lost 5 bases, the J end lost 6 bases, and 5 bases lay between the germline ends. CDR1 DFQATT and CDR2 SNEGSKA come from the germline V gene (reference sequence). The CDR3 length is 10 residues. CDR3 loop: CSAEANTIYF. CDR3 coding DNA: TGCAGTGCTGAAGCAAACACCATATATTTT.

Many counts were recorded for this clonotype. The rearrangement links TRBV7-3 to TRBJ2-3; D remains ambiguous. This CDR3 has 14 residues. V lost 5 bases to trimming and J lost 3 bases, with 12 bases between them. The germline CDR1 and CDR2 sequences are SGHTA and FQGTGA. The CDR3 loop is CASSTRAATDTQYF. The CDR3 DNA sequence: TGTGCCAGCAGCACACGGGCGGCGACAGATACGCAGTATTTT.

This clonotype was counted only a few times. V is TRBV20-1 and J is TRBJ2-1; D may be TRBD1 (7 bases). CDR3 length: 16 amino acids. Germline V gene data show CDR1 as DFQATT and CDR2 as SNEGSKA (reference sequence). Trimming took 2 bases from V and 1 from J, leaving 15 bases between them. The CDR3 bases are TGCAGTGCTAGACAAAATGCAGGGGGGTCCTACAATGAGCAGTTCTTC. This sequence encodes CSARQNAGGSYNEQFF.

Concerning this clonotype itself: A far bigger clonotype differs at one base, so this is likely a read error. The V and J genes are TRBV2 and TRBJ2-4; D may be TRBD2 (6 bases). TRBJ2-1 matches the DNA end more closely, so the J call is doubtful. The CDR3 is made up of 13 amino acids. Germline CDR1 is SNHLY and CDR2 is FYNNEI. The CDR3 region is CASTLLAIHVQFF. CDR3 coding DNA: TGTGCCAGCACCCTCCTAGCGATCCATGTGCAGTTCTTC.

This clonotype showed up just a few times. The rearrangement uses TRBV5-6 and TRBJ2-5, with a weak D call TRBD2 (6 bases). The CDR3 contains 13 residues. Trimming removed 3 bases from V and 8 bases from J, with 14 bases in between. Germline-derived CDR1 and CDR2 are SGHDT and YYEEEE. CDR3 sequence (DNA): TGTGCCAGCAGCTGGGGGGAGGCAGGAACCCAGTACTTC. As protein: CASSWGEAGTQYF.

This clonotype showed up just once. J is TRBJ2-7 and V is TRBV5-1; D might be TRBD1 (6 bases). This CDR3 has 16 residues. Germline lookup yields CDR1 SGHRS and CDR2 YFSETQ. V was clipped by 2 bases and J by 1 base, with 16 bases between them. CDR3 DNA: TGCGCCAGCAGCTTTATGTTCAAGGGGGATTCCTACGAGCAGTACTTC. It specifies CASSFMFKGDSYEQYF.

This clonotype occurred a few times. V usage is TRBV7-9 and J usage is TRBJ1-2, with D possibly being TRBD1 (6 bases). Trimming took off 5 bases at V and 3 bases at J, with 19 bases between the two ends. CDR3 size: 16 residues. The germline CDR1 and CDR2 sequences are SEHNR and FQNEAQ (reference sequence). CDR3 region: CASSDPGQNSYYGYTF. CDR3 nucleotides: TGTGCCAGCAGCGACCCCGGACAGAACTCGTACTATGGCTACACCTTC.

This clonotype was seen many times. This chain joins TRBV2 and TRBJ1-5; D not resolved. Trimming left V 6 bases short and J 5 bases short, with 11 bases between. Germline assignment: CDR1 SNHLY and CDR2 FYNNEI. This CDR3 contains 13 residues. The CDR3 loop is CASRGRTDQPQHF. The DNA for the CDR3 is TGTGCCAGCAGGGGGAGGACGGATCAGCCCCAGCATTTT.

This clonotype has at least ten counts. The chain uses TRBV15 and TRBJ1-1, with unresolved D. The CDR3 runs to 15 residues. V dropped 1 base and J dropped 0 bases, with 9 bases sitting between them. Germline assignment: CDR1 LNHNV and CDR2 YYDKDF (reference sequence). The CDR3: CATSRGGVMNTEAFF. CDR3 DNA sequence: TGTGCCACCAGCAGAGGTGGGGTAATGAACACTGAAGCTTTCTTT. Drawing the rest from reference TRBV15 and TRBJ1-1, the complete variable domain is DAMVIQNPRYQVTQFGKPVTLSCSQTLNHNVMYWYQQKSSQAPKLLFHYYDKDFNNEADTPDNFQSRRPNTSFCFLDIRSPGLGDTAMYLCATSRGGVMNTEAFFGQGTRLTVV.

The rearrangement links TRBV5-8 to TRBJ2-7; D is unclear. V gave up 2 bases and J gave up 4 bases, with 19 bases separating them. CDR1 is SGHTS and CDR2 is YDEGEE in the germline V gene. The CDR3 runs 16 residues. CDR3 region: CASSFNKASVGYEQYF. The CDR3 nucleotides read TGTGCCAGCAGCTTTAACAAGGCGTCGGTCGGGTACGAGCAGTACTTC.

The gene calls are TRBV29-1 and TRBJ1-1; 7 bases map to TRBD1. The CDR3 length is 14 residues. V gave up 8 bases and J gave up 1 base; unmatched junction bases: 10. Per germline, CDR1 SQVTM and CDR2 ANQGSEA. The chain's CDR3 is CSLRTGGPNTEAFF. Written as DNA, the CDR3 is TGCAGCCTTAGGACAGGCGGACCGAACACTGAAGCTTTCTTT.

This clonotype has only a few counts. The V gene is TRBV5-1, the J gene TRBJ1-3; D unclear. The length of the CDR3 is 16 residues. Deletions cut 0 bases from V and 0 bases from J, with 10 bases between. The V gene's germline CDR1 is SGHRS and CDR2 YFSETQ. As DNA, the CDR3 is TGCGCCAGCAGCTTGGCTGACACTAGCTCTGGAAACACCATATATTTT. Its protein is CASSLADTSSGNTIYF.

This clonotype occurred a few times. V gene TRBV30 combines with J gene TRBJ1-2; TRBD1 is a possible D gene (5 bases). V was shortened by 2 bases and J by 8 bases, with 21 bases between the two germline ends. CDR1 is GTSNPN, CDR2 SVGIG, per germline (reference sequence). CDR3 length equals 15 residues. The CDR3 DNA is TGTGCCTGGAGTCCCCCAGACAGCAACACAAGGGGCTACACCTTC. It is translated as CAWSPPDSNTRGYTF.

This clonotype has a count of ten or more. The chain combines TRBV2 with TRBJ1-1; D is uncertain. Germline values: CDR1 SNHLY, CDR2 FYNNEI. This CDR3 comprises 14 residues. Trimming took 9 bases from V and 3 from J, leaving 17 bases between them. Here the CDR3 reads CASSRTGGDTEAFF. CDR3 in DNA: TGTGCCAGTTCCCGAACGGGCGGGGACACTGAAGCTTTCTTT.

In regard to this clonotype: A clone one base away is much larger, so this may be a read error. CDR3 bases: TGTGCCAGCAGCTTGTTGGCTGGCAGCTCCTACAATGAGCTGTTCTTC. Translated: CASSLLAGSSYNELFF. The rearrangement joins TRBV7-9 to TRBJ2-1, with D unclear. The CDR3 spans 16 residues. Germline lookup yields CDR1 SEHNR and CDR2 FQNEAQ (reference sequence). The full variable domain, rest sourced from reference TRBV7-9 and TRBJ2-1, is DTGVSQNPRHKITKRGQNVTFRCDPISEHNRLYWYRQTLGQGPEFLTYFQNEAQLEKSRLLSDRFSAERPKGSFSTLEIQRTEQGDSAMYLCASSLLAGSSYNELFFGPGTRLTVL.

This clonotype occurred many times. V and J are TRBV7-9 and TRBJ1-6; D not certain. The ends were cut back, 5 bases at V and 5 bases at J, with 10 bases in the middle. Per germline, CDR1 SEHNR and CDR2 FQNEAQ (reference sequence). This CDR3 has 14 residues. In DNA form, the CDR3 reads TGTGCCAGCAGCCACCGCTTGGATAATTCACCCCTCCACTTT. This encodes CASSHRLDNSPLHF.

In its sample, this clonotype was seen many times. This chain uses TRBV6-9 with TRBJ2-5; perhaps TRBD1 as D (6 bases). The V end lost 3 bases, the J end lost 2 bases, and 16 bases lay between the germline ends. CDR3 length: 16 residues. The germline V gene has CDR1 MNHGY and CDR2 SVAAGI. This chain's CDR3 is CASSYSKDSQQETQYF. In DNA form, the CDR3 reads TGTGCCAGCAGTTACTCGAAGGACAGTCAACAAGAGACCCAGTACTTC.

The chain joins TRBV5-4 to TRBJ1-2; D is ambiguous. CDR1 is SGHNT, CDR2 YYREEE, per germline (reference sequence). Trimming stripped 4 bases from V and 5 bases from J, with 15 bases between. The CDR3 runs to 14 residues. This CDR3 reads CASSAGSPEYGYTF. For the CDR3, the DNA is TGTGCCAGCAGCGCGGGATCTCCCGAATATGGCTACACCTTC.